The next 23 T cell receptor beta chains were all read from a single sample in a study of tumor T cells in aggressive B-cell lymphoma. TCRdb's copy holds only in-frame clones and misses some; the assay was immunoSEQ multiplex PCR. The sample consists of approximately 2,100 clones, 85% to 95% of them appearing once. The sequencing input was tumor tissue. These receptors were taken from an adult with diffuse large B cell lymphoma.

The CDR3 spells CASSQLPTSGSSYEQYF. The CDR3 DNA follows: TGCGCCAGCAGCCAATTACCGACTAGCGGGAGCTCCTACGAGCAGTACTTC. The J gene is TRBJ2-7, the V gene TRBV4-1, with 12 nucleotides matching TRBD2. Germline CDR1 MGHRA, CDR2 YSYEKL. This CDR3 spans 17 amino acids. Losses at the gene ends were 2 bases for V and 0 bases for J; bases not matched to a gene: 5.

V gene TRBV30 combines with J gene TRBJ1-3; a weak D match, TRBD1 (6 bases). Germline V CDR1 and CDR2: GTSNPN, SVGIG (reference sequence). This CDR3 has 15 amino acids. Trimming removed 3 bases from V and 0 bases from J, with 12 bases in between. Here the CDR3 DNA reads TGTGCCTGGAGCCCTGACAGGCGCTCTGGAAACACCATATATTTT. Its protein is CAWSPDRRSGNTIYF. Full variable domain (outside the CDR3, taken from reference TRBV30 and TRBJ1-3): SQTIHQWPATLVQPVGSPLSLECTVEGTSNPNLYWYRQAAGRGLQLLFYSVGIGQISSEVPQNLSASRPQDRQFILSSKKLLLSDSGFYLCAWSPDRRSGNTIYFGEGSWLTVV.

The rearrangement links TRBV19 to TRBJ2-1; the match to TRBD1 covers 10 bases. V lost 5 bases, J lost 5 bases, and 6 bases stayed unmatched. Germline V gene sequence: CDR1 LNHDA, CDR2 SQIVND (reference sequence). The CDR3 covers 15 residues. For the CDR3, the DNA is TGTGCCAGTAGTCAAGGACAGGGGGTGAACAATGAGCAGTTCTTC. Amino acids: CASSQGQGVNNEQFF.

This chain uses TRBV15 with TRBJ1-2, with D unresolved. Germline CDR1 reads LNHNV; CDR2 reads YYDKDF (reference sequence). The CDR3 sequence is 15 residues long. V was trimmed by 1 base and J by 2 bases, leaving 11 bases between them. The DNA of the CDR3 is TGTGCCACCAGCAGAGGAACAGATCTCAACTATGGCTACACCTTC. Residues: CATSRGTDLNYGYTF.

The V and J genes are TRBV7-9 and TRBJ1-3, with D perhaps matching TRBD1 (5 bases). The CDR3 is 15 residues long. Trimming took 3 bases from V and 4 from J, leaving 13 bases between them. Germline assignment: CDR1 SEHNR and CDR2 FQNEAQ (reference sequence). CDR3 in amino acids: CASSLEGDYGNTIYF. CDR3 sequence (DNA): TGTGCCAGCAGCTTGGAAGGGGATTACGGAAACACCATATATTTT.

This clone was found a few times. This CDR3 is also generated by other DNA sequences in the sample. This chain uses TRBV7-9 with TRBJ1-1; 8 nucleotides match TRBD1. Unmatched junction bases numbered 10, after V lost 7 bases and J lost 6 bases. CDR3 length equals 14 residues. CDR1 is SEHNR, CDR2 FQNEAQ, per germline (reference sequence). The CDR3 loop reads CASIGTGYYAEAFF. The CDR3 region has the DNA TGTGCCAGCATCGGGACAGGTTATTATGCTGAAGCTTTCTTT.

The rearrangement joins TRBV6-1 to TRBJ2-5, with D maybe TRBD1 (7 bases). The CDR3 length is 15 residues. V was trimmed by 4 bases and J by 14 bases, leaving 26 bases between them. Germline V gene data show CDR1 as MNHNS and CDR2 as SASEGT. The chain's CDR3 is CASSGRQGGAYEQYF. CDR3 bases: TGTGCCAGCAGTGGGCGACAGGGAGGCGCCTACGAGCAATACTTC.

J is TRBJ2-2 and V is TRBV5-1; 12 bases are a match to TRBD2. Trimming at V came to 8 bases and at J to 5 bases, leaving 4 bases not matched to a gene. The CDR3 is 14 amino acids. Germline-derived CDR1 and CDR2 are SGHRS and YFSETQ. CDR3 sequence: CASLGTSGTGELFF. The CDR3 region has the DNA TGCGCCAGTCTCGGGACTAGCGGGACCGGGGAGCTGTTTTTT.

A remark on this clone: The junction departs from germline at one end; a sequencing error may be responsible. This chain uses TRBV6-5 with TRBJ2-3; D is perhaps TRBD2 (6 bases). CDR1 is MNHEY, CDR2 SVGAGI, per germline. This CDR3 has 14 residues. CDR3 in amino acids: CASSIGTHTDTQYF. The CDR3 coding sequence is TGTGCCAGCAGCATCGGGACTCACACAGATACACAGTATTTT.

The chain joins TRBV4-1 to TRBJ1-2; D is unclear. From germline, CDR1 is MGHRA and CDR2 YSYEKL. The CDR3 runs 15 residues. V dropped 3 bases and J dropped 3 bases, with 14 bases sitting between them. Here the CDR3 reads CASSQYSNPDYGYTF. In DNA form, the CDR3 reads TGCGCCAGCAGCCAGTACAGCAACCCGGACTATGGCTACACCTTC.

The chain couples TRBV6-5 to TRBJ1-1, with a tentative D call TRBD1 (5 bases). Trimming removed 4 bases from V and 2 bases from J, with 8 bases in between. The CDR3 is made up of 13 amino acids. CDR1 is MNHEY and CDR2 is SVGAGI in the germline V gene. Here the CDR3 reads CASSWGSNTEAFF. The CDR3 nucleotides read TGTGCCAGCAGTTGGGGCAGTAACACTGAAGCTTTCTTT.

The chain carries TRBV5-1 and TRBJ2-1, with a possible D match to TRBD2 (5 bases). Per germline, CDR1 SGHRS and CDR2 YFSETQ. The CDR3 is 18 residues long. Trimming removed 2 bases at V and 0 bases at J, with 18 bases between. CDR3 bases: TGCGCCAGCAGCTTCATAACACGAGCGGAAAGCTCCTACAATGAGCAGTTCTTC. Translation: CASSFITRAESSYNEQFF. The complete variable domain, with remaining parts taken from reference TRBV5-1 and TRBJ2-1, reads KAGVTQTPRYLIKTRGQQVTLSCSPISGHRSVSWYQQTPGQGLQFLFEYFSETQRNKGNFPGRFSGRQFSNSRSEMNVSTLELGDSALYLCASSFITRAESSYNEQFFGPGTRLTVL.

The chain couples TRBV9 to TRBJ1-2; D unresolved. The CDR3 is made up of 13 amino acids. The V gene lost 6 bases and the J gene lost 3 bases, with 12 bases spanning the gap. Per germline, CDR1 SGDLS and CDR2 YYNGEE. CDR3 nucleotide sequence: TGTGCCAGCAACGCCCCCGGGGACTATGGCTACACCTTC. Its translation: CASNAPGDYGYTF. Variable domain in full (rest from reference TRBV9 and TRBJ1-2): DSGVTQTPKHLITATGQRVTLRCSPRSGDLSVYWYQQSLDQGLQFLIQYYNGEERAKGNILERFSAQQFPDLHSELNLSSLELGDSALYFCASNAPGDYGYTFGSGTRLTVV.

This clone was counted between two and nine times. The chain couples TRBV5-6 to TRBJ2-3; D is possibly TRBD2 (5 bases). Trimming left V 2 bases short and J 11 bases short, with 18 bases between. This CDR3 is 14 amino acids long. Germline values: CDR1 SGHDT, CDR2 YYEEEE. The CDR3 nucleotides read TGTGCCAGCAGCTTAGATAGTATGCTGGGAGAGCAGTATTTT. This sequence encodes CASSLDSMLGEQYF.

The CDR3 bases are TGTGCCAGCAGCTTAACAGGGTCGTATCAGCCCCAGCATTTT. This gives the protein CASSLTGSYQPQHF. This chain links TRBV7-2 with TRBJ1-5, with a weak D call TRBD1 (6 bases). This CDR3 is built from 14 residues. V lost 2 bases and J 5 bases, leaving 10 bases between the germline ends. In germline, CDR1 is SGHTA, CDR2 FQGNSA.

V gene TRBV21-1 combines with J gene TRBJ1-2; no DNA check was done on the table's D call, TRBD1. TRBV21-1 is noted as a pseudogene. The CDR3 is 14 amino acids. Here the CDR3 reads CASTLDRGLAGYTF. CDR3 DNA: TGTGCCAGCACCCTCGACAGGGGGTTGGCTGGCTACACCTTC.

The chain's CDR3 is CASSSTNSHGRIYGYTF. For the CDR3, the DNA is TGTGCCAGCAGTTCAACTAACTCACACGGAAGGATCTATGGCTACACCTTC. The chain has TRBV6-4 and TRBJ1-2; no reliable D call. Germline CDR1 is MRHNA and CDR2 is SNTAGT. This CDR3 has 17 amino acids. The ends were cut back, 5 bases at V and 4 bases at J, with 23 bases in the middle.

The chain is built from TRBV7-2 and TRBJ1-5; D gene uncertain. CDR1 and CDR2 (germline): SGHTA, FQGNSA. The CDR3 spans 13 residues. Trimming removed 5 bases at V and 8 bases at J, with 13 bases between. The CDR3, as DNA: TGTGCCAGCAGCCGGGATGTCCGGGAGCCCCAGCATTTT. Translation gives CASSRDVREPQHF.

The chain is built from TRBV7-9 and TRBJ1-6, with a possible D match to TRBD1 (5 bases). Germline lookup yields CDR1 SEHNR and CDR2 FQNEAQ (reference sequence). There are 15 residues in the CDR3. The V and J ends lost 4 bases and 9 bases respectively, with 16 bases between them. Here the CDR3 DNA reads TGTGCCAGCAGCTCCCAAAGACAGAGGCCTTCACCCCTCCACTTT. This codes for CASSSQRQRPSPLHF.

The V gene is TRBV5-1, the J gene TRBJ2-7, with 7 bases fitting TRBD2. Germline CDR1 and CDR2: SGHRS and YFSETQ. V lost 0 bases and J lost 2; bases outside the gene matches: 2. The CDR3 consists of 14 residues. CDR3 loop: CASSLGGGPYEQYF. In DNA form, the CDR3 reads TGCGCCAGCAGCTTGGGGGGGGGTCCCTACGAGCAGTACTTC.

This chain links TRBV18 with TRBJ1-1, with a possible D match to TRBD1 (5 bases). Trimming left V 4 bases short and J 2 bases short, with 8 bases between. This CDR3 contains 13 residues. Per germline, CDR1 KGHSH and CDR2 LQKENI. The CDR3 sequence: CASSLGENTEAFF. The CDR3 region has the DNA TGTGCCAGCTCACTAGGGGAAAACACTGAAGCTTTCTTT.

V usage is TRBV15 and J usage is TRBJ1-5; TRBD1 aligns across 7 bases. Trimming cost V 4 bases and J 3 bases; bases outside gene matches: 3. CDR1 and CDR2 (germline): LNHNV, YYDKDF (reference sequence). There are 14 residues in the CDR3. CDR3 DNA sequence: TGTGCCACCAGCACAGGGGGTAACAATCAGCCCCAGCATTTT. It encodes CATSTGGNNQPQHF.

DNA for the CDR3: TGTGCCAGCAGCCCTGGTAGAAACTACGAGCAGTACTTC. It specifies CASSPGRNYEQYF. The gene calls are TRBV28 and TRBJ2-7; D unclear. V shed 6 bases and J shed 3 bases, with 12 bases lying between them. Germline V lookup: CDR1 MDHEN, CDR2 SYDVKM. The CDR3 runs 13 residues.